The 20 T cell receptor beta chains below come from one sample, sequenced in a study of cytomegalovirus exposure and HLA in healthy donors (dated by TCRdb to about 2017). Libraries were prepared through the immunoSEQ multiplex PCR assay. For the multiplex PCR, a mixture combining 60 forward primers for TCR Vbeta segments and 13 reverse primers for TCR Jbeta segments was used. In TCRdb, the immuneACCESS table is reduced to in-frame sequences with V and J assigned. These tables do not hold every clone; where another copy was compared, an unresolved V gene accounts for under half, and the others remain unexplained. The sample table lists roughly 100,000 clones, around 75% of them with a count of one. The top ten clones comprise 1% to 1.5% of the sample. Sequences were obtained from PBMCs. The receptors stem from a man aged 35-49 years in good health and CMV-seronegative.

This clone has a handful of counts. V usage is TRBV7-9 and J usage is TRBJ1-5; 7 bases align to TRBD1. The germline V gene encodes CDR1 SEHNR and CDR2 FQNEAQ (reference sequence). V shed 5 bases, J shed 4 bases, and the junction held 8 bases outside the gene matches. This CDR3 is built from 15 residues. The CDR3 loop reads CASSPGDSPNQPQHF. In nucleotides, the CDR3 is TGTGCCAGCAGCCCAGGGGACAGCCCAAATCAGCCCCAGCATTTT.

The chain carries TRBV5-3 and TRBJ2-4, with D tentatively TRBD2 (7 bases). TRBV5-3 is recorded as an ORF, its role being uncertain. This CDR3 spans 22 amino acids. The V and J ends lost 4 bases and 0 bases respectively, with 32 bases between them. CDR3 coding DNA: TGTGCCAGAAGCCCCGGGCCCCTTTGGACTAGATCGGGACAACTAGCCAAAAACATTCAGTACTTC. Residues: CARSPGPLWTRSGQLAKNIQYF.

The chain couples TRBV5-6 to TRBJ2-3, with 7 nucleotides matching TRBD1. The CDR3 is made up of 14 amino acids. Trimming cost V 0 bases and J 7 bases; bases outside gene matches: 5. Germline values: CDR1 SGHDT, CDR2 YYEEEE. The CDR3 DNA sequence: TGTGCCAGCAGCTTGGGGGACAGTTTCTATACGCAGTATTTT. Translation: CASSLGDSFYTQYF.

The chain joins TRBV13 to TRBJ1-4; 9 bases fit TRBD1. The CDR3 has 14 residues. Trimming cost V 6 bases and J 5 bases; bases outside gene matches: 4. CDR1 is PRHDT, CDR2 FYEKMQ, per germline (reference sequence). CDR3 sequence reads: CASRTGGANEKLFF. CDR3 nucleotide sequence: TGTGCCAGCAGAACAGGGGGCGCCAATGAAAAACTGTTTTTT.

The CDR3 loop is CASSPRDRSSGNTIYF. The CDR3 region has the DNA TGTGCCAGCAGCCCACGGGACAGGTCTTCTGGAAACACCATATATTTT. This chain links TRBV5-8 with TRBJ1-3; 8 bases align to TRBD1. The CDR3 has 16 amino acids. Germline assignment: CDR1 SGHTS and CDR2 YDEGEE. J lost 1 base, V lost 4 bases, and 7 bases had no gene match.

This clone is a singleton in its sample. The chain joins TRBV19 to TRBJ2-1; TRBD2 agrees at 9 bases. With V trimmed by 10 bases and J by 6 bases, 4 bases remained unmatched. Germline loops: CDR1 LNHDA, CDR2 SQIVND (reference sequence). The CDR3 runs 12 residues. This CDR3 reads CATAGGINEQFF. The CDR3 DNA reads TGTGCCACCGCGGGGGGGATCAATGAGCAGTTCTTC.

The rearrangement uses TRBV18 and TRBJ2-7, with 9 bases matching TRBD1. The CDR3 is 13 residues long. Germline CDR1 KGHSH, CDR2 LQKENI. V trimming: 6 bases; J trimming: 6 bases; junction bases outside the gene matches: 6. CDR3 sequence reads: CASSQGTGSEQYF. CDR3 DNA sequence: TGTGCCAGCTCCCAAGGGACAGGGAGCGAGCAGTACTTC.

V usage is TRBV29-1 and J usage is TRBJ2-7; 9 bases match TRBD1. This CDR3 contains 15 residues. The ends lost 3 bases at V and 1 base at J; junction bases unmatched: 7. CDR1 is SQVTM, CDR2 ANQGSEA, per germline. CDR3 amino acids: CSVDRQGEGSYEQYF. The CDR3 DNA reads as TGCAGCGTTGACCGACAGGGGGAGGGATCCTACGAGCAGTACTTC.

V gene TRBV7-9 combines with J gene TRBJ2-4, with 8 bases identical to TRBD1. Trimming took 5 bases from V and 8 from J; bases not matched to a gene: 11. The germline V gene encodes CDR1 SEHNR and CDR2 FQNEAQ (reference sequence). The CDR3 consists of 15 residues. The CDR3 nucleotides read TGTGCCAGCAGCCGGGTAGACAGGGGATTGTACATTCAGTACTTC. Protein product: CASSRVDRGLYIQYF. The full variable domain, in which reference TRBV7-9 and TRBJ2-4 provide the parts outside the CDR3, is DTGVSQNPRHKITKRGQNVTFRCDPISEHNRLYWYRQTLGQGPEFLTYFQNEAQLEKSRLLSDRFSAERPKGSFSTLEIQRTEQGDSAMYLCASSRVDRGLYIQYFGAGTRLSVL.

Turning to this clone: Other DNA sequences of this sample code for an identical CDR3. V is TRBV19 and J is TRBJ2-1, with D perhaps matching TRBD2 (5 bases). The germline CDR1 and CDR2 sequences are LNHDA and SQIVND (reference sequence). The V end lost 3 bases, the J end lost 0 bases, and 6 bases lay between the germline ends. This CDR3 has 14 residues. CDR3 residues: CASSMGSSYNEQFF. CDR3 nucleotides: TGTGCCAGTAGTATGGGGAGCTCCTACAATGAGCAGTTCTTC. Full variable domain (remainder filled in from reference TRBV19 and TRBJ2-1): DGGITQSPKYLFRKEGQNVTLSCEQNLNHDAMYWYRQDPGQGLRLIYYSQIVNDFQKGDIAEGYSVSREKKESFPLTVTSAQKNPTAFYLCASSMGSSYNEQFFGPGTRLTVL.

Here the CDR3 DNA reads TGTGCCAGCTCACCAACAGCCTTCTCTGGAAACACCATATATTTT. It translates to CASSPTAFSGNTIYF. This sequence joins TRBV18 and TRBJ1-3, with no clear D. The CDR3 is 15 residues long. Deletions cut 2 bases from V and 0 bases from J, with 8 bases between. The germline V gene has CDR1 KGHSH and CDR2 LQKENI.

The J gene is TRBJ1-2, the V gene TRBV28; tentative D call: TRBD1 (5 bases). V lost 6 bases to trimming and J lost 7 bases, with 12 bases between them. The CDR3 runs to 12 residues. Germline V gives CDR1 MDHEN, CDR2 SYDVKM. The CDR3 protein is CASSLRRGGYTF. DNA for the CDR3: TGTGCCAGCAGCCTAAGGAGGGGTGGCTACACCTTC.

The CDR3 loop reads CASSFGTAYEQYF. As DNA, the CDR3 is TGTGCCAGCAGTTTTGGCACAGCCTACGAGCAGTACTTC. This chain links TRBV27 with TRBJ2-7; D is ambiguous. V shed 3 bases and J shed 2 bases, with 8 bases lying between them. The CDR3 extends over 13 amino acids. The germline V gene encodes CDR1 MNHEY and CDR2 SMNVEV (reference sequence).

This chain joins TRBV6-4 and TRBJ2-3; 11 nucleotides line up with TRBD2. Losses at the gene ends were 3 bases for V and 4 bases for J; bases not matched to a gene: 3. The CDR3 length is 15 residues. CDR1 is MRHNA, CDR2 SNTAGT, per germline. DNA for the CDR3: TGTGCCAGCAGTGAAACTAGCGGGGGTCCAGATACGCAGTATTTT. It encodes CASSETSGGPDTQYF.

CDR3 sequence: CASSRTSGQYNEQFF. Written as DNA, the CDR3 is TGTGCCAGCAGCCGGACTAGCGGGCAATACAATGAGCAGTTCTTC. The chain employs TRBV2 and TRBJ2-1; 11 bases are shared with TRBD2. The V gene's germline CDR1 is SNHLY and CDR2 FYNNEI. Trimming took 6 bases from V and 4 from J; bases not matched to a gene: 5. The CDR3 loop spans 15 amino acids.

The sample holds one count of this clone. One junction end does not reproduce the germline sequence, and a read error may be involved. The chain uses TRBV7-9 and TRBJ1-1; D gene uncertain. Per germline, CDR1 SEHNR and CDR2 FQNEAQ (reference sequence). The CDR3 has 17 amino acids. Here the CDR3 reads CSSSPRAWAEGNTEAFF. Written as DNA, the CDR3 is TGTTCCAGCAGCCCGAGGGCCTGGGCTGAGGGGAACACTGAAGCTTTCTTT. The full variable domain, its missing parts supplied by reference TRBV7-9 and TRBJ1-1, is DTGVSQNPRHKITKRGQNVTFRCDPISEHNRLYWYRQTLGQGPEFLTYFQNEAQLEKSRLLSDRFSAERPKGSFSTLEIQRTEQGDSAMYLCSSSPRAWAEGNTEAFFGQGTRLTVV.

V gene TRBV4-1 combines with J gene TRBJ2-6; weak D call: TRBD2 (6 bases). This CDR3 contains 19 residues. Trimming cost V 6 bases and J 0 bases, with 21 bases left between them. Germline CDR1 MGHRA, CDR2 YSYEKL. The CDR3 DNA reads as TGCGCCAGCAGATCCCCCGGGACTTCTTCGAACTCTGGGGCCAACGTCCTGACTTTC. Encoded protein: CASRSPGTSSNSGANVLTF.

J is TRBJ2-2 and V is TRBV28, with D maybe TRBD2 (6 bases). The CDR3 runs 15 residues. CDR1 and CDR2 from the germline V gene are MDHEN and SYDVKM. The V end was cut by 2 bases, the J end by 4 bases, with 11 bases between. CDR3 bases: TGTGCCAGCAGTTTAGGAGGGGCGGGCACCGGGGAGCTGTTTTTT. As protein: CASSLGGAGTGELFF.

The J gene is TRBJ1-4, the V gene TRBV9; a possible D gene is TRBD1 (6 bases). Germline CDR1 is SGDLS and CDR2 is YYNGEE. The V and J ends lost 3 bases and 10 bases respectively, with 16 bases between them. CDR3 length: 14 amino acids. This CDR3 reads CASSATGSLGKLFF. The DNA of the CDR3 is TGTGCCAGCAGCGCAACAGGGTCCCTTGGAAAACTGTTTTTT.

The CDR3 protein is CASSQYAGYEQYF. In nucleotides, the CDR3 is TGTGCCAGCAGCCAGTACGCAGGGTACGAGCAGTACTTC. The chain joins TRBV14 to TRBJ2-7, with a weak D call TRBD1 (5 bases). Germline V gene lookup returns CDR1 SGHDN and CDR2 FVKESK. V lost 3 bases to trimming and J lost 4 bases, with 10 bases between them. The CDR3 has 13 residues. The entire variable domain, with the rest obtained from reference TRBV14 and TRBJ2-7, is as follows: EAGVTQFPSHSVIEKGQTVTLRCDPISGHDNLYWYRRVMGKEIKFLLHFVKESKQDESGMPNNRFLAERTGGTYSTLKVQPAELEDSGVYFCASSQYAGYEQYFGPGTRLTVT.